This T cell receptor beta chain emerged from a study of OX40 agonist ivuxolimab in advanced cancers. The overall study: Clinicians treated patients with ivuxolimab, an agonistic anti-OX40 (CD134) antibody. Dose-escalation patients' cancers were hepatocellular carcinoma, melanoma, renal cell or head and neck cancer.

Systemic immunosuppression or a history of autoimmune disease excluded patients. Samples were taken at baseline and on day 1 of cycles 4 and 7. V was cut by 1 base and J by 10 bases, with 17 bases left in between. CDR3 length: 15 amino acids. Per germline, CDR1 MGHRA and CDR2 YSYEKL. Sequenced by immunoSEQ multiplex PCR; TCRdb stores in-frame clones only, minus some. Of 25,000 or so clones in the sample, roughly 71% are singletons; the top ten hold about 2%. The source material was CD4+ or CD8+ T cells sorted from blood, sampled in a trial of the OX40 agonist ivuxolimab. The chain is built from TRBV4-1 and TRBJ1-5; a possible D gene is TRBD1 (6 bases). The origin of this receptor is an adult with an advanced solid tumor such as melanoma, head and neck, liver or kidney cancer. CDR3 sequence (DNA): TGCGCCAGCAGCCAAGCAAAACAGGGTTTGGATCCCCAGCATTTT. Encoded protein: CASSQAKQGLDPQHF.